The source of this T cell receptor (beta chain) is a study of T cell repertoires in cytomegalovirus infection. The wider study: It was the public TCR beta signatures that indicated both CMV infection and matching HLA type.

The V gene end was trimmed by 2 bases and the J gene end by 0 bases; junction bases not matched to a gene: 14. CDR3 length: 19 residues. Points on this clonotype: Its antigen is not identified.

TCRdb recomputed calls from the reads with MiXCR, one row per CDR3 protein. The table shows some 800,000 distinct CDR3 sequences, with just under 30% occurring only once. The study, taken as a whole, reports: It was HLA-C-restricted CMV-specific TCR beta clonotypes that dominated the response ex vivo.

This clonotype was obtained from a human donor in good health (CMV status not recorded). Some clones in this sample may be carry-over from other donors' samples. The specimen was cultured CD8+ T cells from PBMCs, collected from culture after CMV antigen stimulation. The gene calls are TRBV12-3 or TRBV12-4 and TRBJ2-3, with 7 bases that match TRBD2. The CDR3 region has the DNA TGTGCCAGCAGTTTAATCTTGGACGGAAGCGGGGCTAGCACAGATACGCAGTATTTT. This sequence encodes CASSLILDGSGASTDTQYF.